A single sample gave rise to the 8 T cell receptor beta chains below, sequenced in a study of blood T cell repertoires in COVID-19. The protocol was immunoSEQ multiplex PCR, while the TCRdb copy is restricted to in-frame clones and leaves out a portion. The sample lists under 300,000 clones; around 90% were seen once. The sequenced sample was PBMCs or T cells enriched from blood (not recorded which). The source is a human donor in a cohort exposed to, infected with or recovered from COVID-19 (not recorded which). The donor label of this sample is uncertain.

This clone was observed once. This rearrangement joins TRBV14 to TRBJ1-5; 8 bases are a match to TRBD1. From germline, CDR1 is SGHDN and CDR2 FVKESK. The J segment lost 1 base and the V segment lost 1 base, leaving 0 bases of the junction unmatched. There are 15 residues in the CDR3. The CDR3 here is CASSQGQGSNQPQHF. CDR3 coding DNA: TGTGCCAGCAGCCAAGGACAGGGGAGCAATCAGCCCCAGCATTTT.

The J gene is TRBJ1-1, the V gene TRBV2; 7 bases line up with TRBD1. With V trimmed by 7 bases and J by 1 base, 6 bases remained unmatched. CDR1 is SNHLY, CDR2 FYNNEI, per germline. CDR3 length: 14 residues. The CDR3 nucleotides read TGTGCCAGCACCTCGAGACAGGGGAACACTGAAGCTTTCTTT. Its translation is CASTSRQGNTEAFF. The full variable domain, completed using reference TRBV2 and TRBJ1-1, is EPEVTQTPSHQVTQMGQEVILRCVPISNHLYFYWYRQILGQKVEFLVSFYNNEISEKSEIFDDQFSVERPDGSNFTLKIRSTKLEDSAMYFCASTSRQGNTEAFFGQGTRLTVV.

The rearrangement links TRBV6-5 to TRBJ1-6; D ambiguous. The length of the CDR3 is 14 residues. Germline V gene lookup returns CDR1 MNHEY and CDR2 SVGAGI. Trimming cost V 8 bases and J 5 bases, with 13 bases left between them. The DNA for the CDR3 is TGTGCCAGCGGAACAGCTTCTAATAATTCACCCCTCCACTTT. It codes for CASGTASNNSPLHF.

This clone was picked up a small number of times. The chain links TRBV27 to TRBJ1-6; 9 positions agree with TRBD1. With V trimmed by 4 bases and J by 8 bases, 12 bases remained unmatched. The CDR3 extends over 17 amino acids. Germline assignment: CDR1 MNHEY and CDR2 SMNVEV (reference sequence). The CDR3 is CASSSPSGTGIDSPLHF. CDR3 sequence (DNA): TGTGCCAGCAGTTCACCATCCGGGACAGGGATTGATTCACCCCTCCACTTT.

A few counts support this clone. The chain links TRBV7-3 to TRBJ1-2; D is perhaps TRBD1 (5 bases). Germline V gene lookup returns CDR1 SGHTA and CDR2 FQGTGA. V gave up 2 bases and J gave up 8 bases, with 18 bases separating them. The CDR3 totals 15 residues. The DNA for the CDR3 is TGTGCCAGCAGCTTATGTACAGGCCGAGTATGGGGCTACACCTTC. It is translated as CASSLCTGRVWGYTF.

This clone was recorded at least ten times. The gene calls are TRBV28 and TRBJ2-4; no clear D gene. V was trimmed by 3 bases and J by 7 bases, leaving 10 bases between them. Germline assignment: CDR1 MDHEN and CDR2 SYDVKM. The CDR3 has 13 amino acids. In DNA form, the CDR3 reads TGTGCCAGCAGTTTTAGACTTCGGAACATTCAGTACTTC. Translating it yields CASSFRLRNIQYF.

V and J are TRBV11-2 and TRBJ1-4; D is unclear. This CDR3 region has 15 residues. Germline CDR1 and CDR2: SGHAT and FQNNGV. With 5 bases removed from V and 3 bases from J, the gap between germline ends came to 13 bases. The CDR3 nucleotides read TGTGCCAGCAGCCCGGGAGCCCAGGCTAATGAAAAACTGTTTTTT. Translating gives CASSPGAQANEKLFF.

The chain links TRBV9 to TRBJ2-2; TRBD2 might be the D (7 bases). The CDR3 is 17 residues long. Germline CDR1 reads SGDLS; CDR2 reads YYNGEE. The V end lost 4 bases, the J end lost 3 bases, and 19 bases lay between the germline ends. The CDR3 DNA reads as TGTGCCAGCAGCTCACCCAGGACTAGGGGGGACACCGGGGAGCTGTTTTTT. This translates into CASSSPRTRGDTGELFF.